This TCR beta chain stems from a study of post-analysis software for immune sequencing data. The wider study: Recorded subtypes: relapsing-remitting, secondary progressive, progressive-relapsing; some patients unannotated. Study-level findings and limits: Compared with controls, patients had more of roughly 5 TRBV segments, including TRBV5-6, TRBV5-1 and TRBV20-1. Strong co-clustering by F measure was evident for samples that had been prepared in the same batch. Comparison with controls showed significantly lower normalized Chao1 diversity in multiple sclerosis patients.

The CDR3 runs to 15 residues. Germline CDR1 is DFQATT and CDR2 is SNEGSKA (reference sequence). The V gene lost 1 base and the J gene lost 4 bases, with 14 bases spanning the gap. Unique molecular identifiers tagged the TCR beta cDNA libraries. Input of roughly 0.9 to 11 million T cells yielded 550,000 or so cDNA molecules. MiXCR, run by TCRdb on the PCR reads, gives a single entry per CDR3 protein. The sample carries about 770,000 distinct CDR3 sequences, more than 45% recorded once. Concerning this clonotype itself: Antigen specificity is unknown.

This receptor was identified in a girl aged 5-17 years with multiple sclerosis. This rearrangement joins TRBV20-1 to TRBJ2-1; D is tentatively TRBD1 or TRBD2 (6 bases each). Sequenced: blood. The CDR3 reads CSARAMAGHYNEQFF. The CDR3, as DNA: TGCAGTGCTAGAGCCATGGCGGGACATTACAATGAGCAGTTCTTC.